These 4 T cell receptor beta chains were all obtained from the same sample, sequenced in a study of cytomegalovirus exposure and HLA in healthy donors. The protocol was immunoSEQ multiplex PCR, while the TCRdb copy is restricted to in-frame clones and leaves out a portion. The sample yields over 200,000 clones, around 90% seen once. The sample was PBMCs. These receptors all come from a woman aged 18-30 years in good health and CMV-seronegative.

The chain recombines TRBV5-6 with TRBJ1-4, with 11 positions matching TRBD1. This CDR3 comprises 15 residues. Trimming at V came to 1 base and at J to 5 bases, leaving 1 base not matched to a gene. Per germline, CDR1 SGHDT and CDR2 YYEEEE. CDR3 residues: CASSLRTGGNEKLFF. The CDR3, as DNA: TGTGCCAGCAGCTTGCGGACAGGGGGCAATGAAAAACTGTTTTTT.

The V gene is TRBV7-2, the J gene TRBJ1-1, with TRBD1 matching 9 bases. The V segment lost 3 bases and the J segment 1 base; nucleotides outside the gene matches: 9. The CDR3 covers 17 residues. CDR1 and CDR2 from the germline V gene are SGHTA and FQGNSA. CDR3 in DNA: TGTGCCAGCAGCTTCTGGGACAGGGCAAAATCGAACACTGAAGCTTTCTTT. Its protein is CASSFWDRAKSNTEAFF.

The sample holds a few counts of this clone. The chain is built from TRBV28 and TRBJ2-2, with a weak D call TRBD1 (6 bases). The CDR3 sequence is 15 residues long. Per germline, CDR1 MDHEN and CDR2 SYDVKM. Trimming took 0 bases from V and 13 from J, leaving 18 bases between them. CDR3 in DNA: TGTGCCAGCAGTTTATGGACGGGACAATCTGTGGGGCTGTTTTTT. Encoded protein: CASSLWTGQSVGLFF.

This clone was seen a handful of times. The chain links TRBV19 to TRBJ2-7, with 12 bases lining up with TRBD2. CDR1 and CDR2 (germline): LNHDA, SQIVND (reference sequence). The V segment lost 3 bases and the J segment 1 base; nucleotides outside the gene matches: 1. The CDR3 contains 15 residues. DNA for the CDR3: TGTGCCAGTAGTATGGGGACTAGCGGGTCCTACGAGCAGTACTTC. This gives the protein CASSMGTSGSYEQYF.